This T cell receptor beta chain was recorded in a study of CD8 T cells in Susac syndrome. RNA was extracted with the RNeasy kit, and a quantity of 0.5 to 1 ug was reverse transcribed using random hexamers. An immunoSEQ multiplex PCR amplified TCR beta CDR3 over 54 Vbeta and 13 Jbeta. TCRdb used MiXCR to reprocess the immunoSEQ multiplex PCR reads, holding one entry per CDR3 protein. The sample consists of approximately 300,000 distinct CDR3 sequences, 70% to 90% of them appearing once. Notes on this clonotype: Its antigen is not known.

The germline V gene encodes CDR1 MNHEY and CDR2 SVGEGT. CDR3 length: 12 amino acids. Germline trimming cut 0 bases from V and 15 bases from J; bases unmatched to any gene: 4. Sequencing of TCR beta was carried out in blood CD8+ and CD4+ T cells. TEMRA cells were FACS-enriched, while CD8+ and CD4+ T cells were negatively isolated. General study results and limits: As the study acknowledged, the number of individuals in its TCR sequencing and HLA analysis was relatively small.

This chain links TRBV6-2 or TRBV6-3 with TRBJ2-1, with 8 bases that match TRBD2. Sequencing was performed on CD8+ T cells from PBMCs. The sequence was collected from a human donor with multiple sclerosis. CDR3 region: CASSYSAGGVFF. Written as DNA, the CDR3 is TGTGCCAGCAGTTACTCGGCGGGAGGTGTGTTCTTC.